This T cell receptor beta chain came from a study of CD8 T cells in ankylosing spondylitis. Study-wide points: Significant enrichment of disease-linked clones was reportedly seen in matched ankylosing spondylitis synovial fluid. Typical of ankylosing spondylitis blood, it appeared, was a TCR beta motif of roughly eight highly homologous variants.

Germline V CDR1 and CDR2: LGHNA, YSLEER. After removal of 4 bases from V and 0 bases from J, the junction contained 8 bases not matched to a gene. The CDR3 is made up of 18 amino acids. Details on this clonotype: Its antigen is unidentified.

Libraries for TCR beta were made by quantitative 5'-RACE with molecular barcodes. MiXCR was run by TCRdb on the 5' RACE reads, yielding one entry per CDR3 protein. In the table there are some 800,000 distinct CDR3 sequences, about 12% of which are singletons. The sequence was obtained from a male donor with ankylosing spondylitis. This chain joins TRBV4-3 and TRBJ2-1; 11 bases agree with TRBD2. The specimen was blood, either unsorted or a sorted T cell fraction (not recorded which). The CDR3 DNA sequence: TGCGCCAGCAGCCGCAGAGGGGGGACTAGCGGCTCCTACAATGAGCAGTTCTTC. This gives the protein CASSRRGGTSGSYNEQFF.